This T cell receptor beta chain came from a study of cytomegalovirus exposure and HLA in healthy donors. The protocol was immunoSEQ multiplex PCR, while the TCRdb copy is restricted to in-frame clones and leaves out a portion. Of roughly 70,000 clones in the sample, 94% are singletons; the top ten hold under 2%. The sequence was collected from a man younger than 35 in good health and CMV-seropositive. The sample comprised PBMCs.

The CDR3 is CASSMGLAVLNEQFF. DNA of the CDR3: TGTGCCAGCAGCATGGGACTAGCAGTTTTAAATGAGCAGTTCTTC. V gene TRBV7-8 combines with J gene TRBJ2-1; 9 bases align to TRBD2. V dropped 5 bases and J dropped 7; count of bases not matched to a gene: 9. Germline V gene data show CDR1 as SGHVS and CDR2 as FQNEAQ. The CDR3 is 15 amino acids.